The next 6 T cell receptor beta chains were all read from a single sample in a study of identical twins. TCRdb used MiXCR to reprocess the 5' RACE reads, holding one entry per CDR3 protein. The data contain about 280,000 distinct CDR3 sequences, about 8% of them singletons. A further study also used this sample, focusing on yellow fever vaccine responses in identical twins.

Sequenced: memory (CD45RO+) T cells sorted from blood. These receptors were obtained from a woman aged 18 to 35 in good health.

This rearrangement joins TRBV15 to TRBJ1-2; 7 nucleotides match TRBD1. V shed 9 bases and J 7 bases; nucleotides not matched to a gene: 11. The length of the CDR3 is 13 residues. Germline V gene sequence: CDR1 LNHNV, CDR2 YYDKDF (reference sequence). CDR3 bases: TGTGCCACTCAACAGGGGCCGGAGTTTGGCTACACCTTC. Translated: CATQQGPEFGYTF.

There are many counts of this clonotype. The gene calls are TRBV5-1 and TRBJ2-1, with D tentatively TRBD2 (5 bases). CDR1 is SGHRS and CDR2 is YFSETQ in the germline V gene. CDR3 length: 18 residues. Trimming shortened V by 0 bases and J by 0 bases, and 16 bases separated the two germline ends. The CDR3 protein is CASSLGGSALLSYNEQFF. The CDR3 DNA is TGCGCCAGCAGCTTGGGAGGGTCGGCGCTGCTCTCCTACAATGAGCAGTTCTTC.

This clonotype has just a few counts. CDR3 region: CASSFASPYNSPLHF. CDR3 in DNA: TGTGCCAGCAGCTTCGCGTCACCCTATAATTCACCCCTCCACTTT. This chain uses TRBV7-9 with TRBJ1-6; D is ambiguous. The CDR3 has 15 amino acids. Germline loops: CDR1 SEHNR, CDR2 FQNEAQ (reference sequence). V was shortened by 3 bases and J by 2 bases, with 8 bases between the two germline ends.

This clonotype was counted at least ten times. The chain employs TRBV2 and TRBJ2-5; D unresolved. This CDR3 contains 11 residues. The V gene lost 3 bases and the J gene lost 5 bases, with 4 bases spanning the gap. Per germline, CDR1 SNHLY and CDR2 FYNNEI. CDR3: CASSDWETQYF. The CDR3 DNA is TGTGCCAGCAGTGATTGGGAGACCCAGTACTTC.

V gene TRBV28 combines with J gene TRBJ2-7; TRBD2 is a possible D gene (5 bases). The V end was cut by 4 bases, the J end by 5 bases, with 9 bases between. This CDR3 has 12 amino acids. Germline lookup yields CDR1 MDHEN and CDR2 SYDVKM. The CDR3 spells CASSSGLDEQYV. The CDR3, as DNA: TGTGCCAGCAGTTCAGGACTGGACGAGCAGTACGTC.

This clonotype was observed at least ten times. The chain joins TRBV25-1 to TRBJ1-3, with a possible D match to TRBD1 (5 bases). V lost 2 bases, J lost 1 base, and 12 bases lay in between. This CDR3 has 16 amino acids. CDR1 and CDR2 (germline): MGHDK, SYGVNS. The chain's CDR3 is CASSERGPGSGNTIYF. Written as DNA, the CDR3 is TGTGCCAGCAGTGAACGGGGACCTGGGTCTGGAAACACCATATATTTT. Based on the CDR3 plus reference TRBV25-1 and TRBJ1-3, the full variable domain is EADIYQTPRYLVIGTGKKITLECSQTMGHDKMYWYQQDPGMELHLIHYSYGVNSTEKGDLSSESTVSRIRTEHFPLTLESARPSHTSQYLCASSERGPGSGNTIYFGEGSWLTVV.